What follows describes a single TCR beta chain. This specimen belongs to a study of blood T cell repertoires in COVID-19. Data came from immunoSEQ multiplex PCR; TCRdb stores just in-frame clones and leaves some out. The sample shows about 220,000 clones, roughly 84% of them seen only once. V was pared by 0 bases and J by 2 bases, with 12 bases between. Per germline, CDR1 MNHEY and CDR2 SMNVEV (reference sequence). The CDR3 has 16 amino acids. Sequenced sample: peripheral blood. The rearrangement joins TRBV27 to TRBJ2-3; a possible D gene is TRBD2 (6 bases). The sequence was obtained from a woman aged 55-70 years who had recovered from COVID-19. The chain's CDR3 is CASSLSGAGFTDTQYF. CDR3 DNA: TGTGCCAGCAGTTTATCAGGCGCGGGGTTCACAGATACGCAGTATTTT.